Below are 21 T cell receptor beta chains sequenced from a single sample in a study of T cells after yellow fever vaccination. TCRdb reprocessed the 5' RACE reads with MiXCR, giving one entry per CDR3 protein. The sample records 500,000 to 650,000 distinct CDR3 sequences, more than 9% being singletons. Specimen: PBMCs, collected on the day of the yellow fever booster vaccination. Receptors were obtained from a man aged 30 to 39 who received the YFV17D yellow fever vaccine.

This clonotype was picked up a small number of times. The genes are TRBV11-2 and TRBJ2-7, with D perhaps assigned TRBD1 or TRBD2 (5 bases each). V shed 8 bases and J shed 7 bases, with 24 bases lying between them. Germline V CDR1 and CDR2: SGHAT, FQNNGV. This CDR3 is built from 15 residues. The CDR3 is CASSNAGATVGEQYF. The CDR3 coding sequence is TGTGCCAGCTCAAACGCCGGGGCGACCGTGGGGGAGCAGTACTTC.

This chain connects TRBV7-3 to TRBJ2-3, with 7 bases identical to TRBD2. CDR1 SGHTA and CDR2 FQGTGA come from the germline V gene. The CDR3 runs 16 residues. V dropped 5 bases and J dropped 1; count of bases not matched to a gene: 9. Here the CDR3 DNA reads TGTGCCAGCAGCCCGGAAGGGGCGGGAGGCACAGATACGCAGTATTTT. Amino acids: CASSPEGAGGTDTQYF.

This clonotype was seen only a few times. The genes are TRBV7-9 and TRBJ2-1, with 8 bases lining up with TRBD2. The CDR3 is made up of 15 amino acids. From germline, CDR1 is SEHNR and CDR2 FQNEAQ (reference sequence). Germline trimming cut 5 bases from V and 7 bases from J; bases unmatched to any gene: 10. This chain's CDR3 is CASSASGTSVNEQFF. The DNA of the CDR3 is TGTGCCAGCAGCGCCTCCGGGACTAGTGTTAATGAGCAGTTCTTC.

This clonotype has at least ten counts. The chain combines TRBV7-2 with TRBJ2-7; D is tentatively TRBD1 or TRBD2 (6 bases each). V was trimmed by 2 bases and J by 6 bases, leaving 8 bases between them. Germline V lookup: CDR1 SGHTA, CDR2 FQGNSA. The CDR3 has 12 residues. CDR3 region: CASSLTGAEQYF. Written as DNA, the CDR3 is TGTGCCAGCAGCTTAACGGGGGCCGAGCAGTACTTC.

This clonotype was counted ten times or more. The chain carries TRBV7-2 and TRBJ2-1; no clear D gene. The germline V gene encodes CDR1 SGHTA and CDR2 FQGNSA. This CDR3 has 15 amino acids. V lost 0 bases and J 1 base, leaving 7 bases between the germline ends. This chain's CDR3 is CASSLAPPSYNEQFF. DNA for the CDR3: TGTGCCAGCAGCTTAGCACCCCCATCCTACAATGAGCAGTTCTTC. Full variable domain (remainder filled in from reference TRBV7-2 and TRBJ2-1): GAGVSQSPSNKVTEKGKDVELRCDPISGHTALYWYRQSLGQGLEFLIYFQGNSAPDKSGLPSDRFSAERTGGSVSTLTIQRTQQEDSAVYLCASSLAPPSYNEQFFGPGTRLTVL.

As DNA, the CDR3 is TGTGCCAGCACCACCGGCGGGGCTAGCAGGTACGAGCAGTACTTC. It specifies CASTTGGASRYEQYF. J is TRBJ2-7 and V is TRBV28, with D possibly being TRBD2 (6 bases). The CDR3 is 15 residues long. Per germline, CDR1 MDHEN and CDR2 SYDVKM. The V end lost 7 bases, the J end lost 4 bases, and 20 bases lay between the germline ends. The full variable domain, completed using reference TRBV28 and TRBJ2-7, is DVKVTQSSRYLVKRTGEKVFLECVQDMDHENMFWYRQDPGLGLRLIYFSYDVKMKEKGDIPEGYSVSREKKERFSLILESASTNQTSMYLCASTTGGASRYEQYFGPGTRLTVT.

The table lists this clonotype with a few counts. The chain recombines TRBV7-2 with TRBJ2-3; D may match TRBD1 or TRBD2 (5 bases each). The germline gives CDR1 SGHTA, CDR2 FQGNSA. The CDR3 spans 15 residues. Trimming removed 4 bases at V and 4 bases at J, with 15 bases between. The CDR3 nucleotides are TGTGCCAGCAGCTACTACGAGGGACCCCCAGATACGCAGTATTTT. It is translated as CASSYYEGPPDTQYF.

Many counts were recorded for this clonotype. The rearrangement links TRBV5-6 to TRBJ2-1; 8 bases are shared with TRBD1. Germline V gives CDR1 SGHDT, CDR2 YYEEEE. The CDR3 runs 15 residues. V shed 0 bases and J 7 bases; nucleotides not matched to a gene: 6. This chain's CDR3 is CASSLGTGIGNEQFF. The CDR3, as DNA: TGTGCCAGCAGCTTGGGGACAGGGATAGGGAATGAGCAGTTCTTC.

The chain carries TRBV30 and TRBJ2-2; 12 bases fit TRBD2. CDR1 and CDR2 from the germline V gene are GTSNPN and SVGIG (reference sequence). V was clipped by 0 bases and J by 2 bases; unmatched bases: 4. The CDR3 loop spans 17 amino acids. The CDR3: CAWSVRTSGTNTGELFF. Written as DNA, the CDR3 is TGTGCCTGGAGTGTACGGACTAGCGGGACAAACACCGGGGAGCTGTTTTTT. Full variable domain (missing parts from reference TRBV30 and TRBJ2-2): SQTIHQWPATLVQPVGSPLSLECTVEGTSNPNLYWYRQAAGRGLQLLFYSVGIGQISSEVPQNLSASRPQDRQFILSSKKLLLSDSGFYLCAWSVRTSGTNTGELFFGEGSRLTVL.

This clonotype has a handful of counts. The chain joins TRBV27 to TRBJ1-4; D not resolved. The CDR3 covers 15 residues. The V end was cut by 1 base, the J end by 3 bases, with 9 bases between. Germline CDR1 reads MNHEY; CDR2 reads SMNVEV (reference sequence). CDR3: CASSLWGTANEKLFF. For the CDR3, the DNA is TGTGCCAGCAGTTTATGGGGTACAGCTAATGAAAAACTGTTTTTT.

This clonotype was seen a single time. CDR3 sequence: CASRPWPRTYEQYF. The CDR3 region has the DNA TGTGCCAGCAGGCCATGGCCCCGTACCTACGAGCAGTACTTC. The chain carries TRBV28 and TRBJ2-7; the D is unclear. Germline V gene data show CDR1 as MDHEN and CDR2 as SYDVKM. CDR3 length equals 14 residues. The V and J ends lost 6 bases and 2 bases respectively, with 14 bases between them.

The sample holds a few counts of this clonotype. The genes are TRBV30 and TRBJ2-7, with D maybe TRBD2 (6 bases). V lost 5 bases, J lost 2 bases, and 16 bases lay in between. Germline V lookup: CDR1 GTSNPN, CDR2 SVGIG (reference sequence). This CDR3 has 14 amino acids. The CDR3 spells CAWGYSGTAYEQYF. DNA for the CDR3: TGTGCCTGGGGATATTCCGGGACTGCCTACGAGCAGTACTTC.

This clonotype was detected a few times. CDR3 amino acids: CASSHTGTDEKLFF. The CDR3, as DNA: TGTGCCAGCAGCCACACAGGGACTGACGAAAAACTGTTTTTT. The chain joins TRBV7-2 to TRBJ1-4, with TRBD1 as a possible D gene (6 bases). Germline CDR1 and CDR2: SGHTA and FQGNSA. V lost 5 bases, J lost 8 bases, and 15 bases lay in between. The CDR3 totals 14 residues.

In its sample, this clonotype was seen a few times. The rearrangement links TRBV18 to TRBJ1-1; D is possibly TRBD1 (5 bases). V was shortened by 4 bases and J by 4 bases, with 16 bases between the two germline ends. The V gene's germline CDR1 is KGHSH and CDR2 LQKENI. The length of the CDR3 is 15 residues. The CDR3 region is CASSRADSQGTEAFF. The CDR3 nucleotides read TGTGCCAGCTCACGAGCCGACAGCCAGGGCACTGAAGCTTTCTTT.

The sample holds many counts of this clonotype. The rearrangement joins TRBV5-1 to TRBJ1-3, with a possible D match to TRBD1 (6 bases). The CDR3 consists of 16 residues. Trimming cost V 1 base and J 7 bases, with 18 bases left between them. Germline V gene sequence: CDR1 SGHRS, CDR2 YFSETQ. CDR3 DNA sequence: TGCGCCAGCAGCTTGTCTACAGGGCGTCTCAGGAACACCATATATTTT. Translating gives CASSLSTGRLRNTIYF.

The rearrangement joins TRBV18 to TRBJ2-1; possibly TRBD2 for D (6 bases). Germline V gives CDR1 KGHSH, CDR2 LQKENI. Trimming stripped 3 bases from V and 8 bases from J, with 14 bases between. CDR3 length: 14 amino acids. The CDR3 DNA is TGTGCCAGCTCACCCTCCCGCGGGGTGGATGAGCAGTTCTTC. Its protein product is CASSPSRGVDEQFF.

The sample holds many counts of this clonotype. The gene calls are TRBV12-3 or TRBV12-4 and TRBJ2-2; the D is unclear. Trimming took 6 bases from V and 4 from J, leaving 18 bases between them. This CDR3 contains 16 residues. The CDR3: CASRKISVLGTGELFF. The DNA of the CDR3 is TGTGCCAGCAGGAAAATCTCCGTCCTCGGCACCGGGGAGCTGTTTTTT.

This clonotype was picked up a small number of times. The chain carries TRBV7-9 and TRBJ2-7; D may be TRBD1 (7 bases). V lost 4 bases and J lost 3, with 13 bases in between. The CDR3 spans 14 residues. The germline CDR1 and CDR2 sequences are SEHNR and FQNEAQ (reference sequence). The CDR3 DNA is TGTGCCAGCAGCTGGAGGGGGGACAGCTACGAGCAGTACTTC. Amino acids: CASSWRGDSYEQYF.

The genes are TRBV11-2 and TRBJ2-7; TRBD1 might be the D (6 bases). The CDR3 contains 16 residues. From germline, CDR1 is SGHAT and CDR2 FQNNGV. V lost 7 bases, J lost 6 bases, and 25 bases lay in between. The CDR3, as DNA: TGTGCCAGCACACGGACAGAATCTAGGGCGTCTACCGAGCAGTACTTC. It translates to CASTRTESRASTEQYF.

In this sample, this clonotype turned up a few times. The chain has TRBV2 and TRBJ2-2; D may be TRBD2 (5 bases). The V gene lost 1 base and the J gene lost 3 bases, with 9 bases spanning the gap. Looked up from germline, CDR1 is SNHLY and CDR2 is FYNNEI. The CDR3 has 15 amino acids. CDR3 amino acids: CASSEEASHTGELFF. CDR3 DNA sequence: TGTGCCAGCAGTGAAGAGGCTAGCCACACCGGGGAGCTGTTTTTT. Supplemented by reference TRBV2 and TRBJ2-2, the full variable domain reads EPEVTQTPSHQVTQMGQEVILRCVPISNHLYFYWYRQILGQKVEFLVSFYNNEISEKSEIFDDQFSVERPDGSNFTLKIRSTKLEDSAMYFCASSEEASHTGELFFGEGSRLTVL.

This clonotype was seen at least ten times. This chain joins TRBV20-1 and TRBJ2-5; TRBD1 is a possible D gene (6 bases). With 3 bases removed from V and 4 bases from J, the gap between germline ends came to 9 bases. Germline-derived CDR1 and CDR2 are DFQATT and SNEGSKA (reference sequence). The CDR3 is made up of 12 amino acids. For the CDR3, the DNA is TGCAGTGCTAGTTGGGGGCCAGAGACCCAGTACTTC. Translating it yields CSASWGPETQYF.